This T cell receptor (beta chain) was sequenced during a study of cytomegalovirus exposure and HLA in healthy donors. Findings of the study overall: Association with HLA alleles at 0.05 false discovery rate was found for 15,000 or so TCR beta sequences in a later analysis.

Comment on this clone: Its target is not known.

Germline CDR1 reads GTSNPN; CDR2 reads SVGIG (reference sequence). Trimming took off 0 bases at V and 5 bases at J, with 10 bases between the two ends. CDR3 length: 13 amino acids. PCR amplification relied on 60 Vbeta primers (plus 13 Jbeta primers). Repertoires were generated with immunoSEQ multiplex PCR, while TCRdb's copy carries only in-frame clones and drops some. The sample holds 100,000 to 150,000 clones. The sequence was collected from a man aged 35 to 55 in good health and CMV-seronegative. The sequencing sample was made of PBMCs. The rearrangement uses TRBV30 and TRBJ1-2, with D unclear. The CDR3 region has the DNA TGTGCCTGGAGTGTACCCCCACTATATGGCTACACCTTC. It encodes CAWSVPPLYGYTF.